These 7 T cell receptor beta chains were all obtained from the same sample, sequenced in a study of shared clonotypes between healthy human individuals. Generated by immunoSEQ multiplex PCR, the TCRdb table keeps only in-frame clones and is missing some. The table shows around 2.5 million clones, with over 85% occurring only once. The specimen sequenced was naive CD4+ T cells from PBMCs. Subset noted: CD45RA+ positively selected. The receptor set was obtained from a man between 18 and 35 years old in good health. Some clones in this sample may be carry-over from other donors' samples.

The chain carries TRBV21-1 and TRBJ2-7. TRBV21-1 is a documented pseudogene. The CDR3 runs 15 residues. The CDR3 nucleotides are TGTGCCAGCAGCAAAGCGTGGGTCCCCACCTACGAGCAGTACTTC. Its protein product is CASSKAWVPTYEQYF.

The genes are TRBV5-1 and TRBJ2-7, with 7 bases matching TRBD1. Germline V lookup: CDR1 SGHRS, CDR2 YFSETQ. The ends lost 6 bases at V and 3 bases at J; junction bases unmatched: 12. CDR3 length equals 15 residues. CDR3 sequence: CASTLTPGQNYEQYF. Written as DNA, the CDR3 is TGCGCCAGCACCCTTACCCCGGGACAGAACTACGAGCAGTACTTC.

The chain combines TRBV27 with TRBJ2-6; D perhaps matches TRBD1 (6 bases). This CDR3 contains 17 residues. CDR1 and CDR2 from the germline V gene are MNHEY and SMNVEV (reference sequence). Trimming cost V 3 bases and J 0 bases, with 12 bases left between them. The CDR3 DNA follows: TGTGCCAGCAGTTTCCGTGGACAGAGCTCTGGGGCCAACGTCCTGACTTTC. This gives the protein CASSFRGQSSGANVLTF.

The V gene is TRBV18, the J gene TRBJ2-7; D is unclear. The germline V and J ends were trimmed by 0 bases and 1 base, with 13 bases remaining between them. This CDR3 has 16 residues. Germline V gene lookup returns CDR1 KGHSH and CDR2 LQKENI. The CDR3 protein is CASSPPGSTRSYEQYF. The CDR3 coding sequence is TGTGCCAGCTCACCACCAGGCAGTACCAGATCCTACGAGCAGTACTTC.

V gene TRBV28 combines with J gene TRBJ2-4; 7 nucleotides line up with TRBD1. Trimming took 5 bases from V and 8 from J; bases not matched to a gene: 15. Looked up from germline, CDR1 is MDHEN and CDR2 is SYDVKM. The CDR3 loop spans 16 amino acids. As DNA, the CDR3 is TGTGCCAGCAGTCCCTGGGACAGAAAAAGGGAGTACATTCAGTACTTC. Amino acids: CASSPWDRKREYIQYF.

CDR3 region: CASSLGPNTGELFF. The CDR3, as DNA: TGCGCCAGCAGCCTGGGTCCGAACACCGGGGAGCTGTTTTTT. The chain uses TRBV4-3 and TRBJ2-2, with D unclear. V was shortened by 4 bases and J by 0 bases, with 6 bases between the two germline ends. Germline CDR1 reads LGHNA; CDR2 reads YSLEER. The CDR3 runs to 14 residues.

This clone was counted a few times. This chain links TRBV7-3 with TRBJ1-1, with D maybe TRBD1 (5 bases). V was pared by 2 bases and J by 7 bases, with 20 bases between. Germline loops: CDR1 SGHTA, CDR2 FQGTGA. The CDR3 has 16 amino acids. CDR3 residues: CASSLEARAVSGEAFF. CDR3 nucleotide sequence: TGTGCCAGCAGCTTAGAAGCCAGGGCGGTTAGCGGTGAAGCTTTCTTT.